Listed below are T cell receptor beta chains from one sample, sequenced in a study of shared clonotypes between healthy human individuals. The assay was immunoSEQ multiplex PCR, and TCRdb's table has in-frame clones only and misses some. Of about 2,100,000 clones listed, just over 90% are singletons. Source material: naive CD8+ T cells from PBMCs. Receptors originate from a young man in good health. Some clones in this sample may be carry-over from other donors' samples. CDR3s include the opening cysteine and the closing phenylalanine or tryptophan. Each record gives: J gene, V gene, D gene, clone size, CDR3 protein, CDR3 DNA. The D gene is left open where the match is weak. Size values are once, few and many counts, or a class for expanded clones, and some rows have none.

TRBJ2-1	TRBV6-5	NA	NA	CASSYDRVPYNEQFF	TGTGCCAGCAGTTACGACAGAGTCCCCTACAATGAGCAGTTCTTC
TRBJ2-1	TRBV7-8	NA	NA	CASSLDAGPPPYNEQFF	TGTGCCAGCAGCTTAGACGCAGGTCCCCCCCCCTACAATGAGCAGTTCTTC
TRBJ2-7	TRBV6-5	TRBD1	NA	CASSYAGQGAYEQYF	TGTGCCAGCAGTTACGCGGGACAGGGGGCCTACGAGCAGTACTTC
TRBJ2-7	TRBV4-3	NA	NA	CASSQGIRGYEQYF	TGCGCCAGCAGCCAAGGAATCAGGGGCTACGAGCAGTACTTC
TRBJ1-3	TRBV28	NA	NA	CASRERGSGNTIYF	TGTGCCAGCAGAGAACGGGGCTCTGGAAACACCATATATTTT
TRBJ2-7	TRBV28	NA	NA	CASSFAANEQYF	TGTGCCAGCAGTTTCGCGGCCAACGAGCAGTACTTC
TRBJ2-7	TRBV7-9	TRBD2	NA	CASSFRLAGDEQYF	TGTGCCAGCAGCTTCCGACTAGCGGGAGACGAGCAGTACTTC
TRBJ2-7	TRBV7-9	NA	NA	CASRSVGSTYEQYF	TGTGCCAGCAGGTCGGTGGGCAGCACCTACGAGCAGTACTTC
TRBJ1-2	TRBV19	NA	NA	CASSDRGQPNYGYTF	TGTGCCAGTAGTGACCGGGGGCAGCCTAACTATGGCTACACCTTC
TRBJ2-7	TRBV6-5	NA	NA	CASSSRPGRTYEQYF	TGTGCCAGCAGCAGTCGTCCAGGGAGAACCTACGAGCAGTACTTC
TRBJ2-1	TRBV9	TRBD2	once	CASSVASSGYNEQFF	TGTGCCAGCAGCGTAGCCTCTAGCGGATACAATGAGCAGTTCTTC
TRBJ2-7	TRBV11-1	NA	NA	CASSLTGRSYEQYF	TGTGCCAGCAGCTTAACAGGGCGCTCCTACGAGCAGTACTTC
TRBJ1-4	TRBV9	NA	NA	CASSPGTETNEKLFF	TGTGCCAGCAGCCCCGGGACGGAGACTAATGAAAAACTGTTTTTT
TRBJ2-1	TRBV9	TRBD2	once	CASSVPSGGDNEQFF	TGTGCCAGCAGCGTGCCTAGCGGGGGGGACAATGAGCAGTTCTTC
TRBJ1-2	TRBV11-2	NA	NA	CASSPRGAGYGYTF	TGTGCCAGCAGCCCCCGGGGCGCCGGCTATGGCTACACCTTC
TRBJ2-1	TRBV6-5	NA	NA	CASSYSGGWGNEQFF	TGTGCCAGCAGTTACTCGGGAGGCTGGGGCAATGAGCAGTTCTTC
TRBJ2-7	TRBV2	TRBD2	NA	CASRRLAGPSYEQYF	TGTGCCAGCAGGAGGTTAGCGGGCCCCTCATACGAGCAGTACTTC
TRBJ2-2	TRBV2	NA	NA	CARGGVENTGELFF	TGTGCCCGGGGAGGAGTGGAGAACACCGGGGAGCTGTTTTTT
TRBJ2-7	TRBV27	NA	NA	CASSFGGTASYEQYF	TGTGCCAGCAGTTTCGGCGGGACTGCATCCTACGAGCAGTACTTC
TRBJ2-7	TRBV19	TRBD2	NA	CASSIVGLAVTYEQYF	TGTGCCAGTAGTATAGTAGGACTAGCGGTCACCTACGAGCAGTACTTC
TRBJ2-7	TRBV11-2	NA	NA	CASSPGPGSYEQYF	TGTGCCAGCAGCCCCGGACCAGGCTCCTACGAGCAGTACTTC
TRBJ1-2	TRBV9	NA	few	CASSDGGRGYTF	TGTGCCAGCAGCGACGGGGGTAGAGGCTACACCTTC
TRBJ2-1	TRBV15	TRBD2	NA	CATSIGTSGRDEQFF	TGTGCCACCAGCATCGGGACTAGCGGGAGGGATGAGCAGTTCTTC
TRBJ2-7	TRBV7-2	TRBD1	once	CASSSRTGPSYEQYF	TGTGCCAGCAGCTCAAGGACAGGACCATCCTACGAGCAGTACTTC
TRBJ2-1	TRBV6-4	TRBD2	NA	CASSDGRGIGSEQFF	TGTGCCAGCAGTGACGGGAGGGGCATTGGTAGTGAGCAGTTCTTC
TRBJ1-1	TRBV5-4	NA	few	CASSFQGSYTEAFF	TGTGCCAGCAGCTTTCAGGGTTCCTACACTGAAGCTTTCTTT